The 25 T cell receptor beta chains in this list originate from one sample, sequenced in a study of blood T cell repertoires in COVID-19. Sequencing used immunoSEQ multiplex PCR; TCRdb keeps in-frame clones, though not all of them. Among tens of thousands of clones listed, roughly 71% were seen once. The source material was peripheral blood. The source is a woman over 75 with acute or convalescent COVID-19.

V is TRBV3-1 (or the pseudogene TRBV3-2) and J is TRBJ2-7, with 11 bases that match TRBD2. The CDR3 is 16 residues long. CDR1 and CDR2 from the germline V gene are LGHDT and YNNKEL (reference sequence). The V and J ends lost 4 bases and 5 bases, in that order; junction bases with no gene match: 10. Here the CDR3 DNA reads TGTGCCAGCAGCCCCCGTAGCGGGAGGGCCGGTCACGAGCAGTACTTC. It translates to CASSPRSGRAGHEQYF.

The J gene is TRBJ1-2, the V gene TRBV5-4; maybe TRBD1 (6 bases). V shed 3 bases and J shed 8 bases, with 17 bases lying between them. The CDR3 is 14 amino acids. Looked up from germline, CDR1 is SGHNT and CDR2 is YYREEE (reference sequence). CDR3 protein: CASSYPDRISGYTF. The CDR3 DNA is TGTGCCAGCAGCTATCCCGACAGGATTTCGGGCTACACCTTC.

This clone has a count of ten or more. The rearrangement joins TRBV3-1 (or the pseudogene TRBV3-2) to TRBJ2-1; the D is unclear. Germline V CDR1 and CDR2: LGHDT, YNNKEL (reference sequence). V dropped 4 bases and J dropped 7 bases, with 14 bases sitting between them. CDR3 length: 14 residues. The CDR3 here is CASSRSHISNEQFF. CDR3 sequence (DNA): TGTGCCAGCAGCCGAAGCCATATAAGTAATGAGCAGTTCTTC.

The rearrangement links TRBV29-1 to TRBJ2-1, with D possibly matching TRBD1 (6 bases). V was pared by 6 bases and J by 0 bases, with 15 bases between. The V gene's germline CDR1 is SQVTM and CDR2 ANQGSEA. This CDR3 is built from 15 residues. CDR3 sequence: CSVEDRFSSYNEQFF. In DNA, the CDR3 is TGCAGCGTAGAGGACAGATTCAGCTCCTACAATGAGCAGTTCTTC.

The chain is built from TRBV5-1 and TRBJ2-2; D is uncertain. Germline V gene lookup returns CDR1 SGHRS and CDR2 YFSETQ. V was cut by 6 bases and J by 1 base, with 7 bases left in between. The CDR3 consists of 13 residues. DNA of the CDR3: TGCGCCAGCATGACGGGGAACACCGGGGAGCTGTTTTTT. Its protein is CASMTGNTGELFF.

The chain joins TRBV4-2 to TRBJ1-2; D remains ambiguous. The CDR3 is 15 amino acids. Germline assignment: CDR1 LGHNA and CDR2 YNFKEQ. V lost 2 bases, J lost 8 bases, and 18 bases lay in between. This chain's CDR3 is CASSQIPGTTGGYTF. DNA for the CDR3: TGTGCCAGCAGCCAAATTCCGGGTACAACCGGCGGCTACACCTTC.

The chain combines TRBV6-5 with TRBJ2-7; TRBD1 matches 7 bases. Trimming took 7 bases from V and 6 from J; bases not matched to a gene: 9. This CDR3 is built from 13 residues. The germline CDR1 and CDR2 sequences are MNHEY and SVGAGI. DNA for the CDR3: TGTGCCAGCAACGACTTGACAGGGTTCGAGCAGTACTTC. It encodes CASNDLTGFEQYF.

The rearrangement joins TRBV3-1 (or the pseudogene TRBV3-2) to TRBJ2-2, with 9 bases matching TRBD2. CDR1 and CDR2 (germline): LGHDT, YNNKEL (reference sequence). The CDR3 extends over 18 amino acids. V was clipped by 0 bases and J by 0 bases; unmatched bases: 5. The CDR3 region has the DNA TGTGCCAGCAGCCAAGATGGTAGCGGGAGACCGAACACCGGGGAGCTGTTTTTT. Protein: CASSQDGSGRPNTGELFF.

This clone was seen a few times. The chain joins TRBV7-6 to TRBJ2-7; 9 positions agree with TRBD1. The CDR3 runs to 15 residues. V dropped 5 bases and J dropped 4; count of bases not matched to a gene: 9. Germline values: CDR1 SGHVS, CDR2 FNYEAQ. The CDR3 here is CASSATGQGDYEQYF. The DNA for the CDR3 is TGTGCCAGCAGCGCAACGGGACAGGGCGATTACGAGCAGTACTTC.

The CDR3 DNA sequence: TGCGCCAGCAGCCAAGATAAGGCGGCAGGGGGCGCGTATGGCTACACCTTC. As protein: CASSQDKAAGGAYGYTF. The V call is TRBV4-1, the J call TRBJ1-2; 8 nucleotides match TRBD1. CDR1 and CDR2 from the germline V gene are MGHRA and YSYEKL. The CDR3 loop spans 17 amino acids. With V trimmed by 0 bases and J by 5 bases, 11 bases remained unmatched.

The chain links TRBV10-2 to TRBJ1-1, with TRBD1 as a possible D gene (6 bases). Germline CDR1 and CDR2: WSHSY and SAAADI. Trimming pared 6 bases from V and 1 base from J, leaving 12 bases between. The CDR3 is 14 residues long. The CDR3 reads CASSQNRENTEAFF. As DNA, the CDR3 is TGCGCCAGCAGCCAAAACAGGGAGAACACTGAAGCTTTCTTT.

This sequence joins TRBV4-2 and TRBJ1-1; possibly TRBD1 for D (5 bases). Per the germline V gene, CDR1 is LGHNA and CDR2 is YNFKEQ. The length of the CDR3 is 16 residues. The V and J ends lost 3 bases and 1 base respectively, with 15 bases between them. CDR3 loop: CASSQPGWGSNTEAFF. DNA of the CDR3: TGTGCCAGCAGCCAGCCAGGGTGGGGCTCGAACACTGAAGCTTTCTTT.

This chain joins TRBV19 and TRBJ1-6, with TRBD1 matching 7 bases. V shed 7 bases, J shed 9 bases, and the junction held 9 bases outside the gene matches. Per the germline V gene, CDR1 is LNHDA and CDR2 is SQIVND (reference sequence). The CDR3 is made up of 14 amino acids. The CDR3 sequence: CASTRAQGGSPLHF. CDR3 sequence (DNA): TGTGCCAGTACCAGAGCGCAGGGGGGTTCACCCCTCCACTTT.

V and J are TRBV4-3 and TRBJ1-1; TRBD1 is a possible D gene (6 bases). Trimming took 1 base from V and 4 from J, leaving 10 bases between them. The V gene's germline CDR1 is LGHNA and CDR2 YSLEER. The CDR3 is 14 residues long. The CDR3 DNA reads TGCGCCAGCAGCCAAGGAGGGACACCCACTGAAGCTTTCTTT. This codes for CASSQGGTPTEAFF.

The V gene is TRBV11-3, the J gene TRBJ2-7; D remains unclear. Per germline, CDR1 SGHNT and CDR2 YENEEA. The CDR3 runs 12 residues. Trimming took off 0 bases at V and 5 bases at J, with 5 bases between the two ends. The CDR3 nucleotides read TGTGCCAGCAGCTTAGAAGCCCACGAGCAGTACTTC. It translates to CASSLEAHEQYF.

This clone appeared a single time. The chain links TRBV27 to TRBJ2-3, with 14 bases that match TRBD2. V was clipped by 8 bases and J by 4 bases; unmatched bases: 2. The CDR3 length is 14 residues. Germline values: CDR1 MNHEY, CDR2 SMNVEV (reference sequence). CDR3 DNA sequence: TGTGCCAGCGGGACTAGCGGGAGACCAGATACGCAGTATTTT. Its protein product is CASGTSGRPDTQYF.

V usage is TRBV5-4 and J usage is TRBJ2-3; 8 bases agree with TRBD1. The V and J ends lost 5 bases and 0 bases, in that order; junction bases with no gene match: 5. Germline values: CDR1 SGHNT, CDR2 YYREEE (reference sequence). The CDR3 length is 15 residues. For the CDR3, the DNA is TGTGCCAGCAGGGTTTGGACAGGGAGCACAGATACGCAGTATTTT. As protein: CASRVWTGSTDTQYF.

DNA for the CDR3: TGTGCCAGCAGTTACCAAGGGGGCGCAGAGACCCAGTACTTC. Translation gives CASSYQGGAETQYF. The rearrangement uses TRBV6-5 and TRBJ2-5, with 7 bases that match TRBD1. The J segment lost 4 bases and the V segment lost 2 bases, leaving 4 bases of the junction unmatched. The CDR3 length is 14 residues. CDR1 and CDR2 (germline): MNHEY, SVGAGI.

This chain joins TRBV18 and TRBJ1-5; TRBD1 matches 8 bases. CDR3 length: 15 amino acids. The V gene's germline CDR1 is KGHSH and CDR2 LQKENI. The junction had 7 bases not matched to a gene; V was cut back by 4 bases and J by 5 bases. The CDR3 sequence is CASSQDRAQHQPQHF. As DNA, the CDR3 is TGTGCCAGCTCACAGGACAGGGCCCAGCATCAGCCCCAGCATTTT.

V gene TRBV25-1 combines with J gene TRBJ1-5; weak D call: TRBD1 (5 bases). The CDR3 has 15 residues. Trimming took 1 base from V and 5 from J, leaving 12 bases between them. Germline V gene sequence: CDR1 MGHDK, CDR2 SYGVNS. Here the CDR3 DNA reads TGTGCCAGCAGTGAATCTGGTACAGGAGATCAGCCCCAGCATTTT. Amino acids: CASSESGTGDQPQHF.

V usage is TRBV27 and J usage is TRBJ2-5; 9 positions agree with TRBD2. V was pared by 5 bases and J by 5 bases, with 15 bases of the junction left unmatched. CDR1 and CDR2 (germline): MNHEY, SMNVEV (reference sequence). This CDR3 has 17 amino acids. CDR3 sequence: CASSRGLTSGAGETQYF. In DNA form, the CDR3 reads TGTGCCAGCAGTCGGGGACTGACTAGCGGAGCAGGGGAGACCCAGTACTTC.

Only a few counts were recorded for this clone. The gene calls are TRBV28 and TRBJ1-1; perhaps TRBD1 as D (5 bases). Germline CDR1 is MDHEN and CDR2 is SYDVKM. Between the trimmed V and J ends, which lost 4 bases and 6 bases, there was a span of 12 bases. The length of the CDR3 is 13 residues. The CDR3 loop reads CASSSPGFPEAFF. In DNA, the CDR3 is TGTGCCAGCAGTTCCCCAGGGTTTCCTGAAGCTTTCTTT.

This chain uses TRBV11-3 with TRBJ2-1; D unclear. This CDR3 region has 17 residues. The V end was cut by 5 bases, the J end by 3 bases, with 20 bases between. Germline lookup yields CDR1 SGHNT and CDR2 YENEEA. This chain's CDR3 is CASSEQQLPLGYNEQFF. The CDR3 DNA is TGTGCCAGCAGCGAACAGCAGCTCCCGCTGGGCTACAATGAGCAGTTCTTC.

V usage is TRBV4-1 and J usage is TRBJ2-4; the D is unclear. The V end lost 0 bases, the J end lost 0 bases, and 12 bases lay between the germline ends. CDR1 is MGHRA and CDR2 is YSYEKL in the germline V gene. The CDR3 has 17 residues. The CDR3 reads CASSQEAWFLAKNIQYF. As DNA, the CDR3 is TGCGCCAGCAGCCAAGAGGCTTGGTTCCTAGCCAAAAACATTCAGTACTTC.

Only a few counts were recorded for this clone. The chain employs TRBV9 and TRBJ2-3; 7 nucleotides line up with TRBD2. Germline V lookup: CDR1 SGDLS, CDR2 YYNGEE. Losses at the gene ends were 4 bases for V and 12 bases for J; bases not matched to a gene: 14. The CDR3 length is 14 residues. CDR3 bases: TGTGCCAGCAGCCCTCGACCCTTAGCGGGCCTTCAGTATTTT. Translating gives CASSPRPLAGLQYF.